A single sample is the source of the 18 T cell receptor beta chains below, sequenced in a study of blood T cell repertoires in COVID-19. The assay was immunoSEQ multiplex PCR, and TCRdb's table has in-frame clones only and misses some. The sample carries some 150,000 clones, roughly 88% recorded once. The sample comprised PBMCs or T cells enriched from blood (not recorded which). All receptors come from a man in his fifties or sixties who had recovered from COVID-19.

The CDR3 reads CAIRQGEGTEAFF. The CDR3 nucleotides read TGTGCCATTCGACAGGGGGAAGGGACTGAAGCTTTCTTT. The V call is TRBV12-3 or TRBV12-4, the J call TRBJ1-1, with 9 positions matching TRBD1. The CDR3 contains 13 residues. J lost 5 bases, V lost 10 bases, and 8 bases had no gene match.

This clone was recorded a few times. CDR3 sequence reads: CASSNGLSYEQYF. The DNA of the CDR3 is TGCGCCAGCAGCAACGGACTGAGCTACGAGCAGTACTTC. V is TRBV4-1 and J is TRBJ2-7; perhaps TRBD2 as D (5 bases). The CDR3 loop spans 13 amino acids. Germline loops: CDR1 MGHRA, CDR2 YSYEKL. V gave up 5 bases and J gave up 3 bases, with 11 bases separating them.

The chain has TRBV28 and TRBJ2-7, with a weak D call TRBD1 (6 bases). V was shortened by 5 bases and J by 4 bases, with 9 bases between the two germline ends. Looked up from germline, CDR1 is MDHEN and CDR2 is SYDVKM. The CDR3 sequence is 12 residues long. The CDR3 spells CASSADSYEQYF. DNA for the CDR3: TGTGCCAGCAGTGCGGACAGTTACGAGCAGTACTTC.

This clone was observed a few times. The chain uses TRBV27 and TRBJ1-2; TRBD1 agrees at 11 bases. Germline V gene lookup returns CDR1 MNHEY and CDR2 SMNVEV (reference sequence). The CDR3 consists of 13 residues. Trimming cost V 3 bases and J 8 bases; bases outside gene matches: 2. CDR3 region: CASSFGDRGGYTF. CDR3 DNA: TGTGCCAGCAGTTTTGGGGACAGGGGGGGCTACACCTTC.

Many counts were recorded for this clone. The chain combines TRBV18 with TRBJ1-5; no clear D. With 6 bases removed from V and 9 bases from J, the gap between germline ends came to 15 bases. The CDR3 runs to 13 residues. Germline-derived CDR1 and CDR2 are KGHSH and LQKENI. CDR3 coding DNA: TGTGCCAGCTCCCCGGGGAGGCAATGGCCCCAGCATTTT. This codes for CASSPGRQWPQHF.

The chain links TRBV5-1 to TRBJ2-2; the match to TRBD1 covers 8 bases. Germline trimming cut 4 bases from V and 6 bases from J; bases unmatched to any gene: 8. The CDR3 loop spans 15 amino acids. Looked up from germline, CDR1 is SGHRS and CDR2 is YFSETQ. DNA for the CDR3: TGCGCCAGCAGCATCGGACAGGGTTTGGCCGGGGAGCTGTTTTTT. This codes for CASSIGQGLAGELFF.

This rearrangement joins TRBV2 to TRBJ1-5, with no clear D. The V end lost 1 base, the J end lost 8 bases, and 9 bases lay between the germline ends. The CDR3 runs to 13 residues. CDR1 is SNHLY, CDR2 FYNNEI, per germline. CDR3 in amino acids: CASSEGAWEPQHF. The CDR3 region has the DNA TGTGCCAGCAGTGAAGGGGCCTGGGAGCCCCAGCATTTT.

With regard to this clone: Different DNA sequences within this sample yield the same CDR3. J is TRBJ2-7 and V is TRBV18; D unresolved. Per the germline V gene, CDR1 is KGHSH and CDR2 is LQKENI. Trimming shortened V by 2 bases and J by 3 bases, and 5 bases separated the two germline ends. The CDR3 has 12 residues. CDR3 protein: CASSPADYEQYF. As DNA, the CDR3 is TGTGCCAGCTCACCAGCAGACTACGAGCAGTACTTC. Full variable domain (remainder filled in from reference TRBV18 and TRBJ2-7): NAGVMQNPRHLVRRRGQEARLRCSPMKGHSHVYWYRQLPEEGLKFMVYLQKENIIDESGMPKERFSAEFPKEGPSILRIQQVVRGDSAAYFCASSPADYEQYFGPGTRLTVT.

The chain has TRBV7-9 and TRBJ2-1, with unresolved D. The ends were cut back, 7 bases at V and 6 bases at J, with 10 bases in the middle. This CDR3 contains 12 residues. Germline assignment: CDR1 SEHNR and CDR2 FQNEAQ (reference sequence). CDR3 nucleotides: TGTGCCAGCACCGTGATCGGCAATGAGCAGTTCTTC. Its translation is CASTVIGNEQFF. The full variable domain, rest sourced from reference TRBV7-9 and TRBJ2-1, is DTGVSQNPRHKITKRGQNVTFRCDPISEHNRLYWYRQTLGQGPEFLTYFQNEAQLEKSRLLSDRFSAERPKGSFSTLEIQRTEQGDSAMYLCASTVIGNEQFFGPGTRLTVL.

The chain is built from TRBV5-1 and TRBJ2-2, with a weak D call TRBD1 (6 bases). Looked up from germline, CDR1 is SGHRS and CDR2 is YFSETQ. V was clipped by 3 bases and J by 2 bases, with 11 bases between them. This CDR3 contains 15 residues. The CDR3 nucleotides are TGCGCCAGCAGCTCCGGGACATTCAACACCGGGGAGCTGTTTTTT. Translation gives CASSSGTFNTGELFF.

V gene TRBV28 combines with J gene TRBJ1-1, with 8 bases that match TRBD1. The ends lost 5 bases at V and 11 bases at J; junction bases unmatched: 10. Germline V gives CDR1 MDHEN, CDR2 SYDVKM. The CDR3 covers 13 residues. In DNA form, the CDR3 reads TGTGCCAGCAGTCTTCGGACAGGGTTTGTGGCTTTCTTT. Translated: CASSLRTGFVAFF.

The chain has TRBV27 and TRBJ1-1, with 9 bases aligning to TRBD1. With 6 bases clipped from V and 0 bases from J, the junction kept 11 bases outside the gene matches. CDR3 length equals 17 residues. Germline CDR1 is MNHEY and CDR2 is SMNVEV (reference sequence). The CDR3 sequence is CASRRSDRGFLNTEAFF. The CDR3 nucleotides read TGTGCCAGCAGGAGATCAGACAGGGGGTTTTTGAACACTGAAGCTTTCTTT.

This chain links TRBV7-8 with TRBJ1-1; TRBD1 matches 10 bases. Looked up from germline, CDR1 is SGHVS and CDR2 is FQNEAQ. This CDR3 comprises 13 residues. J gave up 11 bases and V 5 bases, and 8 bases lay outside the gene matches. The CDR3 coding sequence is TGTGCCAGCAGCCCCGGACAGGGGGTCGGGGCTTTCTTT. Translated: CASSPGQGVGAFF. The whole variable domain, remainder taken from reference TRBV7-8 and TRBJ1-1, is GAGVSQSPRYKVAKRGQDVALRCDPISGHVSLFWYQQALGQGPEFLTYFQNEAQLDKSGLPSDRFFAERPEGSVSTLKIQRTQQEDSAVYLCASSPGQGVGAFFGQGTRLTVV.

The CDR3 sequence is CASSETGASNQPQHF. CDR3 nucleotides: TGTGCCAGCAGTGAGACAGGGGCCAGCAATCAGCCCCAGCATTTT. The rearrangement links TRBV11-2 to TRBJ1-5; 8 bases map to TRBD1. V lost 6 bases, J lost 1 base, and 5 bases stayed unmatched. Germline V CDR1 and CDR2: SGHAT, FQNNGV. This CDR3 comprises 15 residues.

The rearrangement joins TRBV7-9 to TRBJ2-2; D is possibly TRBD1 (6 bases). The CDR3 contains 13 residues. Germline loops: CDR1 SEHNR, CDR2 FQNEAQ (reference sequence). V was cut by 10 bases and J by 4 bases, with 13 bases left in between. The CDR3 is CATTGLGTGELFF. As DNA, the CDR3 is TGTGCCACAACAGGGTTGGGCACCGGGGAGCTGTTTTTT.

The rearrangement links TRBV15 to TRBJ2-4; TRBD1 might be the D (5 bases). The CDR3 runs 16 residues. V was trimmed by 0 bases and J by 6 bases, leaving 15 bases between them. CDR1 LNHNV and CDR2 YYDKDF come from the germline V gene (reference sequence). The CDR3 is CATSRDPGGQGNIQYF. In DNA, the CDR3 is TGTGCCACCAGCAGAGATCCTGGTGGTCAGGGAAACATTCAGTACTTC.

This clone showed up just a few times. The gene calls are TRBV30 and TRBJ2-7; D may be TRBD2 (6 bases). This CDR3 comprises 14 residues. Trimming took 0 bases from V and 5 from J, leaving 14 bases between them. From germline, CDR1 is GTSNPN and CDR2 SVGIG (reference sequence). The CDR3 nucleotides read TGTGCCTGGAGTGTTCGGGCAGGGAGGCACGAGCAGTACTTC. It yields the protein CAWSVRAGRHEQYF.

In its sample, this clone was seen once. CDR3 protein: CATSDLWGPNNEQFF. CDR3 sequence (DNA): TGTGCCACCAGTGATTTGTGGGGCCCAAACAATGAGCAGTTCTTC. The chain combines TRBV24-1 with TRBJ2-1, with D possibly matching TRBD1 (5 bases). V was trimmed by 0 bases and J by 5 bases, leaving 10 bases between them. CDR1 and CDR2 from the germline V gene are KGHDR and SFDVKD. The CDR3 consists of 15 residues.